A single sample gave rise to the 21 T cell receptor beta chains below, sequenced in a study of T cell changes during pregnancy in multiple sclerosis (dated by TCRdb to between 2017 and 2020). The library was built by means of the immunoSEQ multiplex PCR assay. TCRdb took over this immuneACCESS table, retaining in-frame rearrangements with V and J assigned. Such tables are incomplete; in checked studies, under half of the missing clones stem from an unresolved V gene, and the remainder is unexplained. This sample comprises some 30,000 clones, 92% of them detected only once. In total, the top ten clones hold under 5% of the sample. Sequences were derived from peripheral blood, sampled in the first trimester of pregnancy. All receptors come from a female donor in good health, enrolled as a control in a pregnancy study.

V gene TRBV5-1 combines with J gene TRBJ2-1; no clear D gene. The CDR3 is made up of 16 amino acids. Germline CDR1 SGHRS, CDR2 YFSETQ. V lost 0 bases to trimming and J lost 3 bases, with 13 bases between them. The CDR3 nucleotides are TGCGCCAGCAGCTTGGGGAGACTCCTGAACTACAATGAGCAGTTCTTC. It yields the protein CASSLGRLLNYNEQFF.

The chain couples TRBV2 to TRBJ2-5; a weak D match, TRBD2 (5 bases). The germline gives CDR1 SNHLY, CDR2 FYNNEI. V gave up 4 bases and J gave up 0 bases, with 9 bases separating them. This CDR3 is built from 14 residues. The CDR3 sequence: CASSGGQYQETQYF. CDR3 sequence (DNA): TGTGCCAGCAGTGGAGGGCAGTACCAAGAGACCCAGTACTTC.

The CDR3 bases are TGTGCCAGCAGCCGAACAGGGGGCGAGACCCAGTACTTC. It specifies CASSRTGGETQYF. The J gene is TRBJ2-5, the V gene TRBV5-4, with 9 bases lining up with TRBD1. In germline, CDR1 is SGHNT, CDR2 YYREEE (reference sequence). Trimming cost V 4 bases and J 5 bases; bases outside gene matches: 3. The CDR3 runs 13 residues.

The V and J genes are TRBV5-1 and TRBJ2-6; D gene unclear. This CDR3 contains 14 residues. Germline values: CDR1 SGHRS, CDR2 YFSETQ. V was cut by 1 base and J by 3 bases, with 5 bases left in between. In DNA form, the CDR3 reads TGCGCCAGCAGCTTGAGCGTTGGGGCCAACGTCCTGACTTTC. This encodes CASSLSVGANVLTF.

This rearrangement joins TRBV7-8 to TRBJ2-4, with TRBD1 matching over 8 bases. The ends lost 2 bases at V and 6 bases at J; junction bases unmatched: 6. The CDR3 covers 15 residues. The germline gives CDR1 SGHVS, CDR2 FQNEAQ. The CDR3 loop is CASSLSRGQGNIQYF. Written as DNA, the CDR3 is TGTGCCAGCAGCTTAAGTCGAGGACAGGGAAACATTCAGTACTTC.

The chain carries TRBV9 and TRBJ1-1; D perhaps matches TRBD1 (5 bases). Trimming cost V 3 bases and J 3 bases, with 18 bases left between them. This CDR3 spans 16 amino acids. Germline CDR1 is SGDLS and CDR2 is YYNGEE. CDR3 DNA sequence: TGTGCCAGCAGCGGGGCGAATCCGGGAGGGGACACTGAAGCTTTCTTT. It specifies CASSGANPGGDTEAFF.

V is TRBV7-2 and J is TRBJ1-2; no clear D. Trimming took 2 bases from V and 6 from J, leaving 13 bases between them. The germline gives CDR1 SGHTA, CDR2 FQGNSA. The CDR3 loop spans 14 amino acids. The CDR3, as DNA: TGTGCCAGCAGCTTAATGGCTGAACCTGATGGCTACACCTTC. Its protein product is CASSLMAEPDGYTF.

The CDR3 region has the DNA TGTGCCAGCAGCTATACTACGGGACAGGCCTACGAGCAGTACTTC. Translating gives CASSYTTGQAYEQYF. J is TRBJ2-7 and V is TRBV6-5, with 8 bases identical to TRBD1. Germline V gives CDR1 MNHEY, CDR2 SVGAGI. The V gene end was trimmed by 6 bases and the J gene end by 2 bases; junction bases not matched to a gene: 9. The CDR3 sequence is 15 residues long.

This rearrangement joins TRBV28 to TRBJ2-2; weak D call: TRBD1 (5 bases). The germline CDR1 and CDR2 sequences are MDHEN and SYDVKM. V lost 6 bases, J lost 5 bases, and 7 bases lay in between. There are 12 residues in the CDR3. The DNA of the CDR3 is TGTGCCAGCAGGAAGGGGACCGGGGAGCTGTTTTTT. Encoded protein: CASRKGTGELFF.

This rearrangement joins TRBV7-8 to TRBJ2-1; TRBD2 matches at 11 bases. The germline V gene encodes CDR1 SGHVS and CDR2 FQNEAQ. The CDR3 contains 19 residues. V lost 1 base and J lost 2; bases outside the gene matches: 10. CDR3 sequence: CASSLGQLAGAAAYNEQFF. The CDR3 nucleotides are TGTGCCAGCAGCTTAGGCCAACTAGCGGGGGCCGCCGCCTACAATGAGCAGTTCTTC.

The J gene is TRBJ1-4, the V gene TRBV6-6; D unresolved. The CDR3 spans 14 residues. Germline V gene data show CDR1 as MNHNY and CDR2 as SVGAGI (reference sequence). V shed 9 bases and J shed 3 bases, with 14 bases lying between them. The CDR3 loop reads CASTDTVANEKLFF. CDR3 bases: TGTGCCAGTACAGACACAGTAGCTAATGAAAAACTGTTTTTT.

As for this clone: Being one base from a much bigger clone, this may be a read error. The chain employs TRBV7-9 and TRBJ1-1; 7 nucleotides match TRBD1. J gave up 0 bases and V 4 bases, and 2 bases lay outside the gene matches. Germline V lookup: CDR1 SEHNR, CDR2 FQNEAQ (reference sequence). This CDR3 is built from 14 residues. In DNA, the CDR3 is TGTGCCAGCAGCTCGACAGGGATGAACACTGAAGCTTTCTTT. This encodes CASSSTGMNTEAFF.

The chain links TRBV5-5 to TRBJ2-3, with TRBD1 matching 12 bases. Per the germline V gene, CDR1 is SGHKS and CDR2 is YYEKEE (reference sequence). The CDR3 has 16 residues. The V gene end was trimmed by 3 bases and the J gene end by 4 bases; junction bases not matched to a gene: 6. This chain's CDR3 is CASSSLGTGGADTQYF. Here the CDR3 DNA reads TGTGCCAGCAGCTCACTCGGGACAGGGGGCGCAGATACGCAGTATTTT.

The J gene is TRBJ1-2, the V gene TRBV6-5; D is unresolved. The CDR3 loop spans 13 amino acids. CDR1 MNHEY and CDR2 SVGAGI come from the germline V gene. V shed 8 bases and J shed 2 bases, with 12 bases lying between them. The CDR3 DNA follows: TGTGCCAGCCGGAGGACGGGGAACTATGGCTACACCTTC. This codes for CASRRTGNYGYTF.

The J gene is TRBJ2-7, the V gene TRBV9; TRBD2 matches at 8 bases. Per germline, CDR1 SGDLS and CDR2 YYNGEE. CDR3 length: 14 amino acids. V was pared by 4 bases and J by 2 bases, with 5 bases of the junction left unmatched. This CDR3 is CASSRGGVPYEQYF. The CDR3 DNA sequence: TGTGCCAGCAGCCGGGGGGGGGTCCCCTACGAGCAGTACTTC.

The V and J genes are TRBV25-1 and TRBJ2-2; D is undetermined. Germline assignment: CDR1 MGHDK and CDR2 SYGVNS. The V and J ends lost 8 bases and 8 bases respectively, with 15 bases between them. CDR3 length: 13 residues. CDR3 region: CASSHGGRGELFF. CDR3 sequence (DNA): TGTGCCAGCTCCCATGGCGGTAGAGGGGAGCTGTTTTTT.

This chain joins TRBV5-4 and TRBJ2-7, with unresolved D. The CDR3 covers 13 residues. V was pared by 4 bases and J by 1 base, with 9 bases between. Germline V gene lookup returns CDR1 SGHNT and CDR2 YYREEE (reference sequence). Here the CDR3 reads CASSADTSYEQYF. The CDR3 nucleotides read TGTGCCAGCAGCGCTGACACGTCCTACGAGCAGTACTTC.

V usage is TRBV10-3 and J usage is TRBJ1-1; 7 nucleotides match TRBD1. After removal of 2 bases from V and 2 bases from J, the junction contained 5 bases not matched to a gene. Germline V gene data show CDR1 as ENHRY and CDR2 as SYGVKD. The CDR3 is 15 residues long. The CDR3 DNA reads as TGTGCCATCAGTGAGCCGACAGGGTTTAACACTGAAGCTTTCTTT. This encodes CAISEPTGFNTEAFF.

The chain is built from TRBV28 and TRBJ1-2; D gene uncertain. Trimming pared 8 bases from V and 8 bases from J, leaving 12 bases between. The CDR3 loop spans 11 amino acids. CDR1 and CDR2 from the germline V gene are MDHEN and SYDVKM. This CDR3 reads CASAIAGGYTF. DNA of the CDR3: TGTGCCAGCGCCATAGCTGGGGGCTACACCTTC.

This clone was found a few times. The V call is TRBV10-3, the J call TRBJ1-2; 9 nucleotides match TRBD1. V gave up 9 bases and J gave up 4 bases; unmatched junction bases: 3. Germline V gene data show CDR1 as ENHRY and CDR2 as SYGVKD. The CDR3 has 12 residues. The CDR3 DNA reads TGTGCCATTGGGACAGGGAGCTATGGCTACACCTTC. Amino acids: CAIGTGSYGYTF.

This clone was picked up one time. The V and J genes are TRBV7-9 and TRBJ2-3; D gene unclear. The CDR3 consists of 13 residues. V lost 5 bases and J 4 bases, leaving 10 bases between the germline ends. The germline CDR1 and CDR2 sequences are SEHNR and FQNEAQ (reference sequence). CDR3 in amino acids: CASSENLADTQYF. In DNA, the CDR3 is TGTGCCAGCAGCGAGAACTTGGCAGATACGCAGTATTTT.